Given below is one T cell receptor beta chain in context. Trimming took 2 bases from V and 0 from J, leaving 14 bases between them. From germline, CDR1 is SGHRS and CDR2 YFSETQ. CDR3 size: 16 residues. TCRdb's copy holds only in-frame clones and misses some; the assay was immunoSEQ multiplex PCR. The table has more than 80,000 clones, less than 95% seen once. This record comes from a study of T cell changes during pregnancy in multiple sclerosis. This clonotype originated in a female donor with multiple sclerosis, enrolled in a pregnancy study. The specimen comprised peripheral blood, sampled after pregnancy. The chain joins TRBV5-1 to TRBJ1-1; D call uncertain. The CDR3 DNA sequence: TGCGCCAGCAGCTTTGACGGACTGATCTTGAACACTGAAGCTTTCTTT. It yields the protein CASSFDGLILNTEAFF.